This TCR beta chain is from a study of Graves' ophthalmopathy and Graves' hyperthyroidism (dated by TCRdb to between 2018 and 2020). In the study overall: Peripheral blood samples were taken at the time of initial diagnosis, before any treatment was given. A discovery set of 90 to 100 patients (43 ophthalmopathy, 57 stable hyperthyroidism) was enrolled to explore V-J signatures distinguishing ophthalmopathy from hyperthyroidism. In six hyperthyroidism patients, the T-cell repertoire of thyroid tissue was compared with the T-cell repertoire of blood. An independent validation cohort comprised 18 hyperthyroidism patients and 15 to 17 patients who later progressed from hyperthyroidism to ophthalmopathy. TCR beta repertoire signatures were used to distinguish Graves' ophthalmopathy from Graves' hyperthyroidism and to predict progression to ophthalmopathy. In total, approximately 130 blood samples were TCR-sequenced: 43 ophthalmopathy, 80 or so hyperthyroidism and approximately 17 hyperthyroidism-to-ophthalmopathy patients. Following sample collection, hyperthyroidism patients were given methimazole at a starting dose of 30 mg daily, and ophthalmopathy patients were given high-dose intravenous methylprednisolone.

Many counts were recorded for this clonotype. Its antigen is not yet known. Per-base qualities were not stored, and no clone one base away is much larger. The ophthalmopathy patients had moderately to severely active disease, with a Clinical Activity Score of 3 or higher, a NOSPECS grade of 4 or higher, and a disease duration of less than 3 months. Patients with other autoimmune diseases, uncontrolled infections, pregnancy or lactation were excluded from the study. Clinical symptoms, serum thyroxine, TRAb, thyroid ultrasound and orbital computed tomography formed the basis of the diagnosis. Using Ficoll-Paque density gradient centrifugation, PBMCs were isolated from 10 ml of fresh peripheral blood. Trizol reagent was used to extract the total RNA, and its quality was then checked on an Agilent 2100 Bioanalyzer. Study-wide conclusions, independent of this receptor: No statistical method was used to set the sample size in advance, and the investigators knew which group each participant was assigned to. Most expanded thyroid clonotypes with a frequency above 0.001 also appeared in blood, which suggests that blood repertoires may reflect the immune response in the thyroid. The 13-signature model separated ophthalmopathy from stable hyperthyroidism with roughly 89% sensitivity and just under 84% specificity in cross-validation, and 80%/75% in the test set. In validation, the model predicted ophthalmopathy progression with more than 70% sensitivity and 72% to 80% specificity; some 13 predicted patients were CT-confirmed with GO in a median of around 6.5 months.

For repertoire sequencing, TCR beta CDR3 regions were amplified from RNA transcripts. HTBI primers and the Qiagen OneStep RT-PCR kit were used in a first-round RT-PCR, which was followed by a second-round multiplex PCR, size selection and purification. Libraries were sequenced on an Illumina HiSeq2000 using paired-end 100 bp reads. For the original study's pipeline: SOAPnuke was used to process the reads, throwing out any read that had adapters, had uncalled bases, had a mean Phred below 15, or lacked an exact constant-primer or identifier match. COPE v1.2.5 was used to merge high-quality paired reads. Clonotypes were defined as unique nucleotide sequences and were aligned to IMGT TRB V, D and J references using MiTCR v1.1. The analysis was limited to V-J combinations with a frequency above 0.0001, which together covered 99.2% of repertoires. For each V-J combination, a TCR clonal expansion and chaos score was defined as F50 clonal expansion divided by the chaos observed in the TCRdist matrix. Welch's t-statistics and random forest were used to reduce features to more than ten V-J combinations, which were fed into a naive Bayes classifier. The Morisita-Horn index was used to measure how similar the thyroid and blood repertoires were. Through fastp at Q25 and MiXCR, TCRdb rebuilt clones from the public reads, retaining in-frame beta chains. Duplicate CDR3 protein sequences are folded into a single record with the most common DNA and genes. None of the V and J calls come from the authors' own analysis; TCRdb made them. This sample gives around 670,000 distinct CDR3 sequences in total; approximately 40% of them show up just once. 40% to 45% of the sample lies in the top ten.

Taken from the germline V gene (reference sequence), the CDR1 and CDR2 loops are LNHDA and SQIVND. The junction shows trimming of 7 bases on V and 4 bases on J, plus 11 bases between the germline ends. From the cysteine through the phenylalanine, the CDR3 covers 14 amino acids. Only the CDR3 DNA is retained, 42 bases long and in frame from the first base. The rearranged segments are TRBV19 and TRBJ1-6; the D gene is perhaps TRBD1, from 5 matching bases. The receptor comes from an adult man with Graves' ophthalmopathy. Input material: peripheral blood. Here is the DNA: TGTGCCAGTACCGACGGACATTATAATTCACCCCTCCACTTT. It translates as CASTDGHYNSPLHF.